This T cell receptor beta chain originates from a study of CD8 T cells in Susac syndrome. Overall study: When their blood was taken, patients with Susac syndrome were therapy-naive, taking corticosteroids, or taking intravenous immunoglobulin alone. Study outcomes and limitations: By the study's own acknowledgment, its TCR sequencing and HLA analysis included relatively few individuals.

There are 14 residues in the CDR3. Per germline, CDR1 SGHNT and CDR2 YYREEE (reference sequence). Trimming stripped 5 bases from V and 1 base from J, with 13 bases between. Sequencing targeted TCR beta in blood CD8+ and CD4+ T cells. On this clonotype: The antigen is undetermined.

cDNA came from 0.5 to 1 ug RNA primed by random hexamers. immunoSEQ multiplex PCR amplified TCR beta CDR3 across 54 Vbeta, 13 Jbeta. TCRdb processed the immunoSEQ multiplex PCR reads anew with MiXCR; each CDR3 protein has one entry. The sample lists 150,000 to 200,000 distinct CDR3 sequences, roughly nine tenths occurring once. The sequence was collected from a human donor with Susac syndrome. Sequencing was carried out using CD4+ T cells from PBMCs. The V call is TRBV5-4, the J call TRBJ2-7, with a possible D match to TRBD1 (5 bases). CDR3 in DNA: TGTGCCAGCAGACCCAGGGTCTCTTCCTACGAGCAGTACTTC. Encoded protein: CASRPRVSSYEQYF.